This T cell receptor (beta chain) was retrieved from a study of early T cells in non-severe SARS-CoV-2 infection. Whole-study context: Sequencing was performed on bulk RNA from unsorted whole blood, leaving chains unpaired.

The library protocol tagged individual cDNA molecules with unique molecular identifiers. A single record per CDR3 protein comes from TCRdb applying MiXCR to the 5' RACE reads. The sample holds 98,000 or so distinct CDR3 sequences, more than 10% seen once. The V gene end was trimmed by 3 bases and the J gene end by 6 bases; junction bases not matched to a gene: 9. Germline V gene sequence: CDR1 SGHTA, CDR2 FQGNSA. CDR3 length equals 16 residues. This clonotype appeared many times. Its antigen remains unknown. General study findings and limits: Missing private and CD4 specificities, VDJdb matching favored anti-spike CD8 responses.

Sequenced here: whole blood, sampled at baseline. The chain carries TRBV7-2 and TRBJ2-4; 9 nucleotides align to TRBD2. This sequence was found in an adult who was a healthcare worker with PCR-confirmed SARS-CoV-2 infection or an uninfected control (not recorded which). In nucleotides, the CDR3 is TGTGCCAGCAGCTTGACAACGGCGGGAGGGAGAAACATTCAGTACTTC. Protein product: CASSLTTAGGRNIQYF.